This TCR beta chain was recovered during a study of shared clonotypes between healthy human individuals. Across the whole study: Used for every donor were three CD4 naive, three CD4 memory, two CD8 naive and one CD8 memory plate.

This CDR3 has 16 amino acids. Germline V gene sequence: CDR1 LNHDA, CDR2 SQIVND (reference sequence). Trimming shortened V by 5 bases and J by 12 bases, and 25 bases separated the two germline ends. This clone showed up just once. Clones were read by immunoSEQ multiplex PCR, and TCRdb kept only the in-frame ones, dropping some. The sample contains some 660,000 clones, approximately 73% of which appear only once. Adults of Caucasian background living in Nashville, Tennessee made up all donors. A split of CD4+ cells into CD45RA+ naive and CD45RA-negative memory subsets was performed. The J gene is TRBJ1-4, the V gene TRBV19, with D maybe TRBD1 (6 bases). Sequenced input: memory CD4+ T cells sorted from blood. Subset noted: CD45RA-negative fraction. This TCR was sampled from a woman aged 25 to 45 in good health. CDR3 sequence: CASSPSLGQFFIELFF. CDR3 coding DNA: TGTGCCAGTAGTCCGAGCCTAGGACAGTTCTTTATAGAACTGTTTTTT.